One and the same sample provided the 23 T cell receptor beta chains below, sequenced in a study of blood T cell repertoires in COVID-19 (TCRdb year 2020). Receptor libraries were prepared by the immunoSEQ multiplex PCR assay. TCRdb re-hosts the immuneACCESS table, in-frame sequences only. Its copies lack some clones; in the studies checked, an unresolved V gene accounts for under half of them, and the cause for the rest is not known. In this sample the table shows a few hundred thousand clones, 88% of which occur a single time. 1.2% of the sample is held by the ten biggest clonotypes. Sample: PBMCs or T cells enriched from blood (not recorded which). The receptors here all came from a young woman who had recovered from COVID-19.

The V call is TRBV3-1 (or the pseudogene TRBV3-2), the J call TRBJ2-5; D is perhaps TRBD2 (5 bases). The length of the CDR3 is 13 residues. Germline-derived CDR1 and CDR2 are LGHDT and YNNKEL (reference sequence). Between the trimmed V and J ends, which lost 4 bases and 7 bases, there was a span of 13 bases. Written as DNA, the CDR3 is TGTGCCAGCAGCCCCCACACAGAGGGGACCCAGTACTTC. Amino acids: CASSPHTEGTQYF.

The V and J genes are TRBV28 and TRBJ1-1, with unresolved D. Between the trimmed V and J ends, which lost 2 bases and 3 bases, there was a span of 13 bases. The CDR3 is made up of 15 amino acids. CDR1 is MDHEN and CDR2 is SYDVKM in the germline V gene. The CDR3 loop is CASSLVARADTEAFF. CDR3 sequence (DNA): TGTGCCAGCAGTTTAGTGGCCAGAGCGGACACTGAAGCTTTCTTT.

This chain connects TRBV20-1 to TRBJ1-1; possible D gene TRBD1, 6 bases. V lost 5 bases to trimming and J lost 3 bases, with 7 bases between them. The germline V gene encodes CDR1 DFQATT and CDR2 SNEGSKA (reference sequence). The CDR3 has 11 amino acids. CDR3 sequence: CSAPGDTEAFF. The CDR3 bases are TGCAGTGCTCCAGGGGACACTGAAGCTTTCTTT.

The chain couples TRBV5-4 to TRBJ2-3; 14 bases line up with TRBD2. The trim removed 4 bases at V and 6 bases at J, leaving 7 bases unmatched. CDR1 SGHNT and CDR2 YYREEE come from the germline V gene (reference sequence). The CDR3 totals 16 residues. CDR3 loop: CASSDGTSGGPDTQYF. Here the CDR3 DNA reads TGTGCCAGCAGCGACGGGACTAGCGGGGGACCGGATACGCAGTATTTT. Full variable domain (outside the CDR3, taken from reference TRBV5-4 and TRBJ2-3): ETGVTQSPTHLIKTRGQQVTLRCSSQSGHNTVSWYQQALGQGPQFIFQYYREEENGRGNFPPRFSGLQFPNYSSELNVNALELDDSALYLCASSDGTSGGPDTQYFGPGTRLTVL.

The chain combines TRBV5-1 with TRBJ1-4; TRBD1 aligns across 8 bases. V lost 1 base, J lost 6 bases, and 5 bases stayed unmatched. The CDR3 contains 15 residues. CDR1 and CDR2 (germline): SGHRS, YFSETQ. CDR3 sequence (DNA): TGCGCCAGCAGCTTGTCGGACAGGGTTTATGAAAAACTGTTTTTT. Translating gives CASSLSDRVYEKLFF.

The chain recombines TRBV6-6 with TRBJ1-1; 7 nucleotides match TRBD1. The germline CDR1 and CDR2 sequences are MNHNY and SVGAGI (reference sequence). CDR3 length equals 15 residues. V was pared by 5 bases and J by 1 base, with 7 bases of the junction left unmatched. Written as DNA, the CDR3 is TGTGCCAGCAGTCCCGCCGGGACAGCGAACACTGAAGCTTTCTTT. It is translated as CASSPAGTANTEAFF.

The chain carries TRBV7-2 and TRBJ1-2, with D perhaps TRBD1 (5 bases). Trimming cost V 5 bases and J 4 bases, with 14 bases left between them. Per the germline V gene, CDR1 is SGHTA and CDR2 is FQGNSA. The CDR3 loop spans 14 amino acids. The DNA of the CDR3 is TGTGCCAGCAGCCCCCCGGGGGGGGTCTATGGCTACACCTTC. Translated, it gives CASSPPGGVYGYTF. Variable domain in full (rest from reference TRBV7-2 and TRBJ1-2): GAGVSQSPSNKVTEKGKDVELRCDPISGHTALYWYRQSLGQGLEFLIYFQGNSAPDKSGLPSDRFSAERTGGSVSTLTIQRTQQEDSAVYLCASSPPGGVYGYTFGSGTRLTVV.

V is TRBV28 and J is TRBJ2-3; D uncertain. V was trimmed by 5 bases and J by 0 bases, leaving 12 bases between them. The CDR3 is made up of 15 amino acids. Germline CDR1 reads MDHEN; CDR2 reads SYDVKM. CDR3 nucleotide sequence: TGTGCCAGCAGTGTACAGACGTCTAGCACAGATACGCAGTATTTT. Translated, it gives CASSVQTSSTDTQYF.

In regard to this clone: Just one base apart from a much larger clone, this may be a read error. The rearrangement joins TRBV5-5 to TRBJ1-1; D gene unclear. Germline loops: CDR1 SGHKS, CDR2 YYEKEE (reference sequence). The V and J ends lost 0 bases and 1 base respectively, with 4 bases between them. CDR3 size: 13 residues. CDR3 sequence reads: CASSLEQNTEAFF. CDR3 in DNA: TGTGCCAGCAGCTTGGAACAGAACACTGAAGCTTTCTTT.

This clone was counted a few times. Here the CDR3 reads CASSLPEYEQYF. CDR3 in DNA: TGTGCCAGCAGTTTACCAGAATACGAGCAGTACTTC. The chain carries TRBV27 and TRBJ2-7; unclear D gene. Germline values: CDR1 MNHEY, CDR2 SMNVEV (reference sequence). There are 12 residues in the CDR3. V lost 2 bases, J lost 4 bases, and 6 bases lay in between.

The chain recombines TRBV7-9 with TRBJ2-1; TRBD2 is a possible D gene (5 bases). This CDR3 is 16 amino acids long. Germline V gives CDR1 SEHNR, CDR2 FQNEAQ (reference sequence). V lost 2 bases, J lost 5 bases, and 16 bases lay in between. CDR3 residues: CASSLSPGMENNEQFF. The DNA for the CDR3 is TGTGCCAGCAGCTTATCCCCGGGGATGGAGAACAATGAGCAGTTCTTC.

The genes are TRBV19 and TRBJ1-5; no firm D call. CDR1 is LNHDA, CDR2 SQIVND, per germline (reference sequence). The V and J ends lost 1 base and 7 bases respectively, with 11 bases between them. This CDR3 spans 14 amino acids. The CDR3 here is CASSIVAETQPQHF. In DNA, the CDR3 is TGTGCCAGTAGTATAGTCGCAGAAACCCAGCCCCAGCATTTT.

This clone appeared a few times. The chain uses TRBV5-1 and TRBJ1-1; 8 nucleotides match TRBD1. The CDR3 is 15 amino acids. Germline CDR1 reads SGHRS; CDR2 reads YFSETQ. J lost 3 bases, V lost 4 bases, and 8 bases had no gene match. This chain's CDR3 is CASSPPGQGHTEAFF. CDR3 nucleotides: TGCGCCAGCAGCCCCCCTGGACAGGGTCACACTGAAGCTTTCTTT. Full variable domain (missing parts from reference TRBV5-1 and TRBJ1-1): KAGVTQTPRYLIKTRGQQVTLSCSPISGHRSVSWYQQTPGQGLQFLFEYFSETQRNKGNFPGRFSGRQFSNSRSEMNVSTLELGDSALYLCASSPPGQGHTEAFFGQGTRLTVV.

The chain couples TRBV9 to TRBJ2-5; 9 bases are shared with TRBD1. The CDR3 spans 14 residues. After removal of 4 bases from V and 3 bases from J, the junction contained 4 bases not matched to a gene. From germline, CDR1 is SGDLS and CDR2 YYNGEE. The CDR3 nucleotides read TGTGCCAGCAGCTCAGGGACAGGGAAAGAGACCCAGTACTTC. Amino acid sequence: CASSSGTGKETQYF.

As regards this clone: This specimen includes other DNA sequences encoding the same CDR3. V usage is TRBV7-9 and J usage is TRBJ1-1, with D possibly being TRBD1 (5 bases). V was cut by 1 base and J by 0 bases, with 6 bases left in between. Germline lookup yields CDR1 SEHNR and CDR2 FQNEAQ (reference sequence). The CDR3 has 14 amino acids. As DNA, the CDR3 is TGTGCCAGCAGCTTAGGACAGTTGAACACTGAAGCTTTCTTT. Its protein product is CASSLGQLNTEAFF.

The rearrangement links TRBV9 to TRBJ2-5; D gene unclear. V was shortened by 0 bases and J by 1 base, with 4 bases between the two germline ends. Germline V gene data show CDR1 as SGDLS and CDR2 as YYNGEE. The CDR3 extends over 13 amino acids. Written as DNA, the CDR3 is TGTGCCAGCAGCGTAGGCGGCCAAGAGACCCAGTACTTC. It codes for CASSVGGQETQYF.

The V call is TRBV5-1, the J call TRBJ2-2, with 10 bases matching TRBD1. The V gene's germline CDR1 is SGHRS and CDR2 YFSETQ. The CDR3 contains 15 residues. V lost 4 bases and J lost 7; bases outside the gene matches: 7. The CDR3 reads CASSRTGGNFGELFF. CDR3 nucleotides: TGCGCCAGCAGCCGGACAGGGGGAAACTTCGGGGAGCTGTTTTTT.

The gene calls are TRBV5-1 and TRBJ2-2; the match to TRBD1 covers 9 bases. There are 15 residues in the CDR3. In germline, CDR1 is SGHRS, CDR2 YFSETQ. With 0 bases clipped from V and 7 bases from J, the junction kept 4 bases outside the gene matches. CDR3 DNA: TGCGCCAGCAGCTTGGGGGGACAGGGAGTCGGGGAGCTGTTTTTT. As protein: CASSLGGQGVGELFF.

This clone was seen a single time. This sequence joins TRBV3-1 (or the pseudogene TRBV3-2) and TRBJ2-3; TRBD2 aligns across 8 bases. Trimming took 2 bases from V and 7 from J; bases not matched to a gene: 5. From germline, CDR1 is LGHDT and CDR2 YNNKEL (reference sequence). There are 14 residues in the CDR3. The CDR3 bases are TGTGCCAGCAGCCAATACGGGGGGGCGTATACGCAGTATTTT. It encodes CASSQYGGAYTQYF.

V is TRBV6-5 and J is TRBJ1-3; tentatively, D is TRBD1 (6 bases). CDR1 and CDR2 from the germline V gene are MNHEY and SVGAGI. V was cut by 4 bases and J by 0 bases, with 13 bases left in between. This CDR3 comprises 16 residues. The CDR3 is CASSSETGHSGNTIYF. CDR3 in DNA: TGTGCCAGCAGTTCCGAGACAGGCCACTCTGGAAACACCATATATTTT.

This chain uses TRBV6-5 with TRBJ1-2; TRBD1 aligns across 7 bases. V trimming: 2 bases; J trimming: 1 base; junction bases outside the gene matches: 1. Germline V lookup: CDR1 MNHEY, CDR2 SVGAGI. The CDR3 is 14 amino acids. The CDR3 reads CASSYRQGNYGYTF. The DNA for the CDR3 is TGTGCCAGCAGTTACCGACAGGGTAACTATGGCTACACCTTC.

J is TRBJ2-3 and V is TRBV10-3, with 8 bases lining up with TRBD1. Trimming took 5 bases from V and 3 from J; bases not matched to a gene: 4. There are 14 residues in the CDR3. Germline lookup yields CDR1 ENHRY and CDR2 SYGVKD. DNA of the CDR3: TGTGCCATCAGTCGCGGACAGGGAACAGATACGCAGTATTTT. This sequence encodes CAISRGQGTDTQYF.

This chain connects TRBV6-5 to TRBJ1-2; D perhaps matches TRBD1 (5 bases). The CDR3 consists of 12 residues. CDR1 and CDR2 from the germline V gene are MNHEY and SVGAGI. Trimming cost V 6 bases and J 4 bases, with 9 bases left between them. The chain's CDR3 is CASRGAGYGYTF. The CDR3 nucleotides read TGTGCCAGCAGAGGGGCAGGCTATGGCTACACCTTC.